This paragraph reports one T cell receptor beta chain. Its antigen is undetermined. CDR3 length: 13 residues. Germline V gene lookup returns CDR1 SGHRS and CDR2 YFSETQ. V was pared by 0 bases and J by 12 bases, with 13 bases between. This sample was included in a study of cytomegalovirus exposure and HLA in healthy donors. Study-level points and caveats: TCR beta V- and J-gene trimming was later associated with a missense DCLRE1C variant.

Primers for the PCR totalled 60 Vbeta and 13 Jbeta. Data came from immunoSEQ multiplex PCR; TCRdb stores just in-frame clones and leaves some out. The sample has about 140,000 clones, approximately 80% seen once. This receptor was obtained from a woman aged 40-49 years in good health and CMV-seropositive. The chain couples TRBV5-1 to TRBJ1-3, with unresolved D. Sequencing was carried out using PBMCs. The CDR3 coding sequence is TGCGCCAGCAGCTTGGCCGGGAAATCGGGCATATATTTT. Encoded protein: CASSLAGKSGIYF.